Below are 10 T cell receptor beta chains sequenced from a single sample in a study of blood T cell repertoires in COVID-19. The table came from immunoSEQ multiplex PCR; TCRdb's copy has only in-frame clones and leaves some out. This table holds about 150,000 clones, roughly 78% found once. Sequencing was done on a sample of peripheral blood. The receptors come from a man older than 75 with acute or convalescent COVID-19.

The J gene is TRBJ1-5, the V gene TRBV23-1; D perhaps matches TRBD1 (5 bases). TRBV23-1 is recorded as an ORF, its role being uncertain. The CDR3 sequence is 15 residues long. The V end lost 6 bases, the J end lost 3 bases, and 15 bases lay between the germline ends. The CDR3 DNA reads as TGCGCCAGCAGATTGAGAGACAGTACCAATCAGCCCCAGCATTTT. Translating it yields CASRLRDSTNQPQHF.

This clone has just a few counts. The rearrangement uses TRBV18 and TRBJ2-7; 10 bases are a match to TRBD1. The V and J ends lost 2 bases and 3 bases, in that order; junction bases with no gene match: 7. This CDR3 has 16 residues. Germline V gene lookup returns CDR1 KGHSH and CDR2 LQKENI. In nucleotides, the CDR3 is TGTGCCAGCTCACCAGGTACTCGGACAGGGGGCTACGAGCAGTACGTC. Translated: CASSPGTRTGGYEQYV.

CDR3: CASSSTGLSSYEQYV. DNA of the CDR3: TGTGCCAGCAGCTCGACGGGACTTAGCTCCTACGAGCAGTACGTC. This chain joins TRBV11-2 and TRBJ2-7; D possibly corresponds to TRBD2 (6 bases). The germline V gene encodes CDR1 SGHAT and CDR2 FQNNGV. The CDR3 is 15 residues long. V lost 4 bases to trimming and J lost 0 bases, with 13 bases between them.

This clone has at least ten counts. The chain is built from TRBV6-5 and TRBJ1-3; D gene uncertain. This CDR3 is built from 13 residues. The V gene lost 2 bases and the J gene lost 8 bases, with 10 bases spanning the gap. CDR1 is MNHEY and CDR2 is SVGAGI in the germline V gene. This CDR3 reads CASSYPGSDTIYF. DNA of the CDR3: TGTGCCAGCAGTTACCCAGGATCGGACACCATATATTTT.

The J gene is TRBJ1-1, the V gene TRBV5-5; 8 nucleotides line up with TRBD1. Trimming cost V 1 base and J 5 bases; bases outside gene matches: 7. From germline, CDR1 is SGHKS and CDR2 YYEKEE (reference sequence). This CDR3 comprises 15 residues. The CDR3 loop reads CASSLSDRVGTEAFF. The CDR3 coding sequence is TGTGCCAGCAGCTTGTCGGACAGGGTAGGAACTGAAGCTTTCTTT.

The genes are TRBV6-2 or TRBV6-3 and TRBJ1-1, with D unresolved. The CDR3 is 14 amino acids. Germline values: CDR1 MNHEY, CDR2 SVGEGT. V was clipped by 3 bases and J by 5 bases, with 13 bases between them. The CDR3 sequence: CASSYEARGTEAFF. As DNA, the CDR3 is TGTGCCAGCAGTTATGAGGCAAGAGGGACTGAAGCTTTCTTT.

The V and J genes are TRBV5-1 and TRBJ1-1; D gene uncertain. V was pared by 0 bases and J by 1 base, with 4 bases between. The CDR3 loop spans 13 amino acids. Germline V gives CDR1 SGHRS, CDR2 YFSETQ. In DNA form, the CDR3 reads TGCGCCAGCAGCTTGGCTTCGAACACTGAAGCTTTCTTT. Translation gives CASSLASNTEAFF.

This clone occurred a few times. J is TRBJ2-5 and V is TRBV30, with TRBD2 as a possible D gene (5 bases). Trimming left V 5 bases short and J 5 bases short, with 18 bases between. The CDR3 contains 14 residues. The germline gives CDR1 GTSNPN, CDR2 SVGIG (reference sequence). CDR3 residues: CAWERVGIKETQYF. The CDR3 DNA sequence: TGTGCCTGGGAGAGGGTCGGGATAAAGGAGACCCAGTACTTC.

The chain employs TRBV3-1 (or the pseudogene TRBV3-2) and TRBJ2-5; D is ambiguous. This CDR3 is 14 amino acids long. CDR1 is LGHDT, CDR2 YNNKEL, per germline (reference sequence). The V and J ends lost 1 base and 4 bases respectively, with 10 bases between them. The chain's CDR3 is CASSQGVGRETQYF. As DNA, the CDR3 is TGTGCCAGCAGCCAAGGTGTGGGCCGAGAGACCCAGTACTTC.

The chain employs TRBV5-4 and TRBJ2-1; tentatively, D is TRBD2 (6 bases). The CDR3 runs to 14 residues. In germline, CDR1 is SGHNT, CDR2 YYREEE (reference sequence). Trimming pared 0 bases from V and 10 bases from J, leaving 14 bases between. In DNA form, the CDR3 reads TGTGCCAGCAGCTTGGCCTATGGACGGGGGGAGCAGTTCTTC. Translation: CASSLAYGRGEQFF.